This T cell receptor (beta chain) was identified in a study of PD-1 blockade in classical Hodgkin lymphoma. Produced via immunoSEQ multiplex PCR; TCRdb's table is partial and in-frame only. The sample records under 130,000 clones, approximately 89% being singletons. Time point described: cycle 4 day 1 (C4D1), after five to seven weeks of nivolumab. Every one of the patients relapsed after autologous stem cell transplantation (brentuximab vedotin exposure was variable). Complete response, partial response or progressive disease was recorded as best response. Trimming removed 6 bases from V and 5 bases from J, with 16 bases in between. This CDR3 spans 14 amino acids. Germline CDR1 KGHSH, CDR2 LQKENI. Regarding the study as a whole: Reported findings placed baseline TCR diversity lower in newly diagnosed patients (compared with healthy donors). The repertoire differences lack a defined cause, possibly disease activity or prior therapy. Patients with a complete response exhibited baseline diversity comparable to newly diagnosed patients.

About this clone: What it binds is not known.

Sequencing used peripheral blood mononuclear cells (PBMCs), obtained before the fourth cycle of nivolumab. The sequence was obtained from a human donor with classical Hodgkin lymphoma. The chain combines TRBV18 with TRBJ2-5; D gene ambiguous. CDR3 sequence reads: CASSPTGPRETQYF. The CDR3, as DNA: TGTGCCAGCTCCCCAACTGGTCCCCGGGAGACCCAGTACTTC.